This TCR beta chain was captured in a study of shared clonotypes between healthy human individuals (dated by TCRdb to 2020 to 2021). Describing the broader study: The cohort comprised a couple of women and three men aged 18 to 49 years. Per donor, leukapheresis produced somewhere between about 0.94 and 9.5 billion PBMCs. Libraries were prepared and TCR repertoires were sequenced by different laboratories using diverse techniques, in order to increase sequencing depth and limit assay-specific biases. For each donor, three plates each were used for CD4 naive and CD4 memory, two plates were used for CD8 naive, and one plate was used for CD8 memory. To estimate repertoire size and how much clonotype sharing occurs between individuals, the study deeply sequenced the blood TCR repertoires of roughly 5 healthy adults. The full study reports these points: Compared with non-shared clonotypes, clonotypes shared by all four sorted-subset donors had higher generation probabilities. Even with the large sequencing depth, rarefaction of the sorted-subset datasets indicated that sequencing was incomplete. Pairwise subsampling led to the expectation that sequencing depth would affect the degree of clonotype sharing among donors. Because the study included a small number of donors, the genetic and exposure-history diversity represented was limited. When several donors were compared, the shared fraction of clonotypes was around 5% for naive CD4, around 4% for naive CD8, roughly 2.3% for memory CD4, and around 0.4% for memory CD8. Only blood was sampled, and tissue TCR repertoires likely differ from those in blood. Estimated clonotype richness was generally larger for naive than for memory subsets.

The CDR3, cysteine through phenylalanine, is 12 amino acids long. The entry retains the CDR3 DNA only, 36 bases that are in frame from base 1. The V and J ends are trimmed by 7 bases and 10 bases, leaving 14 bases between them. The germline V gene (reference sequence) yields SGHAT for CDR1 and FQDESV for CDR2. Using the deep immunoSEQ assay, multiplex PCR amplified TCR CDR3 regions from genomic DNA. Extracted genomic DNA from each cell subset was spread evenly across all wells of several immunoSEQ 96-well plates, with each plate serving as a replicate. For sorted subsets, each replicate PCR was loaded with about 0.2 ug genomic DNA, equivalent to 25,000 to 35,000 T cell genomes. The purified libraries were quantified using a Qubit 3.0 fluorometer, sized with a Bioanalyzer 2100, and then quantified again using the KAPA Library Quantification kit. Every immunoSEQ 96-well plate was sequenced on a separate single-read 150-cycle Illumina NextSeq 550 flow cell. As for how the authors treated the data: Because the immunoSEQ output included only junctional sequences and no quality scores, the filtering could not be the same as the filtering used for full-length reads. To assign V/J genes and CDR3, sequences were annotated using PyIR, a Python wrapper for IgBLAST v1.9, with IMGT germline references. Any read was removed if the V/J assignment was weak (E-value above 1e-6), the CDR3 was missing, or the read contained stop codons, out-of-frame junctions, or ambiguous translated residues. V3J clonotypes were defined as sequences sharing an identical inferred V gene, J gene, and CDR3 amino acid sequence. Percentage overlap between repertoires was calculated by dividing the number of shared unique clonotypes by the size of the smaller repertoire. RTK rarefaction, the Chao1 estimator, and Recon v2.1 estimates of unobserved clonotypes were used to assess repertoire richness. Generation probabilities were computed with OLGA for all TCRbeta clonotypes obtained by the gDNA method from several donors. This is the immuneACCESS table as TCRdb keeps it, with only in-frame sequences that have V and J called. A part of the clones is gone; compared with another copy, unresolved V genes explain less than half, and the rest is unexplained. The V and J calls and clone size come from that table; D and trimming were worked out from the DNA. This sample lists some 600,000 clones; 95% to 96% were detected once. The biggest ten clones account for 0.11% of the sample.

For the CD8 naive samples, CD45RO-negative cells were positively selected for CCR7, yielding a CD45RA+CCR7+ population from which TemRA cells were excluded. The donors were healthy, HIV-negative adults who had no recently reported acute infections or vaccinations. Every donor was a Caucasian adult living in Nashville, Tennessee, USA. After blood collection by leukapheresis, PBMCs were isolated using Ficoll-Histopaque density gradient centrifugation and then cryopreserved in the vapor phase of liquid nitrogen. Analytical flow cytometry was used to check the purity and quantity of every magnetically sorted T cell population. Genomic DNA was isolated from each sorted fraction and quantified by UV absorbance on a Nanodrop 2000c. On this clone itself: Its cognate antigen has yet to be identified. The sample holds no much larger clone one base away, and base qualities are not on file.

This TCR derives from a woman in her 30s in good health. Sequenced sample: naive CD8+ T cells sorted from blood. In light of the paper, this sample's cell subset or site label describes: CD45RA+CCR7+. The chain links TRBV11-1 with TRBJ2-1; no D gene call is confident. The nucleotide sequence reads TGTGCCAGCAAAGGTCCCCCTCGGGAGCAGTTCTTC. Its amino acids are CASKGPPREQFF. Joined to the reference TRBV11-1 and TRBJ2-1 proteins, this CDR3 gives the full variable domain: EAEVAQSPRYKITEKSQAVAFWCDPISGHATLYWYRQILGQGPELLVQFQDESVVDDSQLPKDRFSAERLKGVDSTLKIQPAELGDSAMYLCASKGPPREQFFGPGTRLTVL.